This TCR beta chain was sequenced in a study of T-cell reconstitution after alpha-beta-depleted transplantation in children. As it was prepared, the TCRbeta library received unique molecular identifiers. TCRdb reanalysed the PCR reads using MiXCR and keeps one entry per CDR3 protein. Seen here are some 300,000 distinct CDR3 sequences, about 9.4% observed once, and the top ten hold less than 2.5%. J was trimmed by 4 bases and V by 0 bases; bases with no gene match: 2. The CDR3 totals 15 residues. Per the germline V gene, CDR1 is LNHNV and CDR2 is YYDKDF (reference sequence). This clonotype was counted ten times or more.

The source was PBMCs from the stem cell graft donor, collected from the stem cell graft. This clonotype was sampled from a human donor who donated a stem cell graft to a child with acute lymphoblastic leukemia. The V and J genes are TRBV15 and TRBJ2-3; TRBD2 aligns across 9 bases. CDR3 nucleotides: TGTGCCACCAGCAGAGAAGCGGGAGGAGCAGATACGCAGTATTTT. It translates to CATSREAGGADTQYF.